The entry below gives a single T cell receptor beta chain sequence along with its context. Its antigen is as yet unknown. These data are taken from a study of early T cells in non-severe SARS-CoV-2 infection. About the research overall: The sequenced material was bulk RNA from unsorted whole blood, and its chains were unpaired.

Unique molecular identifiers were attached to individual cDNA molecules. TCRdb used MiXCR to reprocess the 5' RACE reads, holding one entry per CDR3 protein. This sample has 75,000 to 90,000 distinct CDR3 sequences, with 10% to 15% found just once. Trimming pared 3 bases from V and 5 bases from J, leaving 13 bases between. The CDR3 sequence is 14 residues long. Germline CDR1 is LNHNV and CDR2 is YYDKDF (reference sequence). Points from the study as a whole: Matches to VDJdb favored anti-spike CD8 responses and missed private and CD4 specificities.

The V and J genes are TRBV15 and TRBJ2-5, with D hard to call. The origin of this receptor is an adult who was a healthcare worker with PCR-confirmed SARS-CoV-2 infection or an uninfected control (not recorded which). Material for sequencing was whole blood. The CDR3 sequence: CATSRSVGPETQYF. CDR3 nucleotides: TGTGCCACCAGCAGGAGCGTGGGTCCGGAGACCCAGTACTTC.